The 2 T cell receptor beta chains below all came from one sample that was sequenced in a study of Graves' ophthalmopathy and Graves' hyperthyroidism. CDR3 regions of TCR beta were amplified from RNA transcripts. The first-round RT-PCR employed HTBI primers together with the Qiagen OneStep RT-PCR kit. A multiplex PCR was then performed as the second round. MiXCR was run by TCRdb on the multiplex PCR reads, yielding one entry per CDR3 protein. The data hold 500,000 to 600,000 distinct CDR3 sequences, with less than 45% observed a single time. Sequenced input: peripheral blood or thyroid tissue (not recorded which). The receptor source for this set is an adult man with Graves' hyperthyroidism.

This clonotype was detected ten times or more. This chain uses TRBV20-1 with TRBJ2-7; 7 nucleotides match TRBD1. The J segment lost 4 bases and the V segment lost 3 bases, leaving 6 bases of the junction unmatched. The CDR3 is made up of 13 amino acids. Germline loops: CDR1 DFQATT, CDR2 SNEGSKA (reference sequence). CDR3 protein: CSARTGRGYEQYF. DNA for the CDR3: TGCAGTGCTAGGACAGGGCGCGGATACGAGCAGTACTTC.

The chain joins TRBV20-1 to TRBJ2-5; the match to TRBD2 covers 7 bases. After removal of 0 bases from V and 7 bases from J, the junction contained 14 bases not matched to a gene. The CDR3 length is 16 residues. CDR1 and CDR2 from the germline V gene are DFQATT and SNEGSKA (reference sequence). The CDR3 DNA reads TGCAGTGCTAGAGATGTGTCTAGCGGCCTATTGGTGACCCAGTACTTC. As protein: CSARDVSSGLLVTQYF.